The 11 T cell receptor beta chains given below trace back to one sample, sequenced in a study of beta chain features in type 1 diabetes. The authors reverse transcribed all of the isolated RNA, so sequencing captured expressed TCRB transcripts. Here immunoSEQ multiplex PCR was the method, and the copy in TCRdb shows in-frame clones only, minus some. This table holds about 350,000 clones, 15% to 20% found once. Sequenced: naive CD4+ T cells from blood. The receptors derive from a woman between 18 and 29 years old in good health.

Regarding this clone: The same CDR3 also results from other DNA sequences found in this sample. The CDR3 loop is CASSPGQGSYEQYF. In DNA form, the CDR3 reads TGTGCCAGCTCACCAGGACAGGGAAGCTACGAGCAGTACTTC. The gene calls are TRBV18 and TRBJ2-7, with TRBD1 identical over 8 bases. Trimming at V came to 2 bases and at J to 3 bases, leaving 3 bases not matched to a gene. The CDR3 totals 14 residues. CDR1 is KGHSH and CDR2 is LQKENI in the germline V gene.

This clone was detected a few times. The chain uses TRBV7-2 and TRBJ2-7; 8 bases agree with TRBD2. The germline gives CDR1 SGHTA, CDR2 FQGNSA. The junction had 10 bases not matched to a gene; V was cut back by 2 bases and J by 7 bases. This CDR3 region has 15 residues. The DNA of the CDR3 is TGTGCCAGCAGCTTACTGGGACTTCGGGGGGGAGAGCAGTACTTC. Its protein is CASSLLGLRGGEQYF.

The DNA for the CDR3 is TGTGCCAGCAGCTTTGGGAGAGCGGACTATGGCTACACCTTC. Encoded protein: CASSFGRADYGYTF. The V and J genes are TRBV11-2 and TRBJ1-2; D is unclear. Looked up from germline, CDR1 is SGHAT and CDR2 is FQNNGV. There are 14 residues in the CDR3. V was clipped by 3 bases and J by 3 bases, with 11 bases between them.

This clone was seen only a few times. This chain connects TRBV15 to TRBJ2-3; 8 bases fit TRBD2. Germline V lookup: CDR1 LNHNV, CDR2 YYDKDF (reference sequence). The CDR3 has 15 amino acids. The V and J ends lost 0 bases and 6 bases, in that order; junction bases with no gene match: 5. The CDR3 protein is CATSRDRAGADTQYF. In DNA form, the CDR3 reads TGTGCCACCAGCAGAGATCGAGCGGGAGCGGATACGCAGTATTTT.

As regards this clone: Different DNA sequences within this sample yield the same CDR3. The chain is built from TRBV30 and TRBJ2-5; D might be TRBD2 (7 bases). The CDR3 has 15 residues. Germline V lookup: CDR1 GTSNPN, CDR2 SVGIG (reference sequence). The V end was cut by 0 bases, the J end by 2 bases, with 13 bases between. The CDR3 protein is CAWSVGGGGQETQYF. The CDR3 DNA is TGTGCCTGGAGTGTAGGGGGGGGAGGACAAGAGACCCAGTACTTC.

The chain has TRBV2 and TRBJ1-1, with D possibly TRBD1 on 6 matching bases. The length of the CDR3 is 14 residues. Trimming removed 7 bases at V and 3 bases at J, with 15 bases between. Germline-derived CDR1 and CDR2 are SNHLY and FYNNEI. CDR3 amino acids: CASTTLGHYTEAFF. The CDR3 DNA is TGTGCCAGCACCACCCTGGGACATTACACTGAAGCTTTCTTT. Together with reference TRBV2 and TRBJ1-1, the CDR3 gives the full variable domain: EPEVTQTPSHQVTQMGQEVILRCVPISNHLYFYWYRQILGQKVEFLVSFYNNEISEKSEIFDDQFSVERPDGSNFTLKIRSTKLEDSAMYFCASTTLGHYTEAFFGQGTRLTVV.

This chain links TRBV7-9 with TRBJ1-2; the match to TRBD1 covers 8 bases. After removal of 4 bases from V and 8 bases from J, the junction contained 12 bases not matched to a gene. Germline V lookup: CDR1 SEHNR, CDR2 FQNEAQ (reference sequence). This CDR3 is 15 amino acids long. In DNA form, the CDR3 reads TGTGCCAGCAGCTGGCACCCGGACAGGGCGGGCGGCTACACCTTC. Translation gives CASSWHPDRAGGYTF.

This clone was counted a few times. The J gene is TRBJ2-3, the V gene TRBV2; weak D call: TRBD2 (5 bases). This CDR3 contains 13 residues. V lost 9 bases to trimming and J lost 2 bases, with 12 bases between them. Germline-derived CDR1 and CDR2 are SNHLY and FYNNEI. The DNA for the CDR3 is TGTGCCAGAGCCCGGGGAAACACAGATACGCAGTATTTT. Residues: CARARGNTDTQYF.

This clone was observed a handful of times. The rearrangement links TRBV9 to TRBJ1-2, with 12 bases matching TRBD1. V dropped 2 bases and J dropped 8; count of bases not matched to a gene: 4. CDR1 and CDR2 (germline): SGDLS, YYNGEE. The CDR3 spans 14 residues. For the CDR3, the DNA is TGTGCCAGCAGCGTTCCGGGACAGGGGGCCGGCTACACCTTC. Translating gives CASSVPGQGAGYTF. Full variable domain (rest looked up from reference TRBV9 and TRBJ1-2): DSGVTQTPKHLITATGQRVTLRCSPRSGDLSVYWYQQSLDQGLQFLIQYYNGEERAKGNILERFSAQQFPDLHSELNLSSLELGDSALYFCASSVPGQGAGYTFGSGTRLTVV.

The rearrangement joins TRBV6-6 to TRBJ2-1; D gene unclear. V gave up 0 bases and J gave up 12 bases, with 15 bases separating them. This CDR3 is 14 amino acids long. CDR1 MNHNY and CDR2 SVGAGI come from the germline V gene (reference sequence). The CDR3 nucleotides read TGTGCCAGCAGTTACTCATCGGGTTCCTGGTGGCAGTTCTTC. Residues: CASSYSSGSWWQFF.

In this sample, this clone turned up a few times. The chain combines TRBV18 with TRBJ1-5, with 8 nucleotides matching TRBD1. CDR1 is KGHSH, CDR2 LQKENI, per germline. The CDR3 contains 14 residues. The ends lost 3 bases at V and 9 bases at J; junction bases unmatched: 7. CDR3 sequence: CASSPDRDEGPQHF. The CDR3 coding sequence is TGTGCCAGCTCACCGGACAGGGACGAGGGGCCCCAGCATTTT. Together with reference TRBV18 and TRBJ1-5, the CDR3 gives the full variable domain: NAGVMQNPRHLVRRRGQEARLRCSPMKGHSHVYWYRQLPEEGLKFMVYLQKENIIDESGMPKERFSAEFPKEGPSILRIQQVVRGDSAAYFCASSPDRDEGPQHFGDGTRLSIL.